This T cell receptor beta chain was found in a study of beta chain features in type 1 diabetes. Study-level results: Researchers report that Type 1 diabetes patients had moderately but significantly shorter TCRB CDR3s across all four CD4+ subsets. A pattern of fewer insertions and more deletions at VDJ junctions was seen in type 1 diabetes patients.

With respect to this clone: What it binds is unknown.

The CDR3 contains 17 residues. Germline values: CDR1 WNHNN, CDR2 SYGVQD (reference sequence). V lost 0 bases and J 0 bases, leaving 12 bases between the germline ends. Sequenced material consisted of expressed TCRB transcripts (all of the isolated RNA was reverse transcribed). Method: immunoSEQ multiplex PCR; TCRdb's copy keeps in-frame clones and lacks some. The sample includes 150,000 to 200,000 clones, less than 10% seen only once; the top ten take 0.5%. The TCR originated in a man between 18 and 29 years old with type 1 diabetes. The J gene is TRBJ2-1, the V gene TRBV10-1; D gene ambiguous. Source material: central memory CD4+ T cells from blood. The CDR3 DNA is TGCGCCAGCAGTGAGTCGATAAAGCCGAACTCCTACAATGAGCAGTTCTTC. Protein sequence: CASSESIKPNSYNEQFF.